In its sample, the clone carrying this T cell receptor (beta chain) was seen once. Here immunoSEQ multiplex PCR was the method, and the copy in TCRdb shows in-frame clones only, minus some. The sample shows some 200,000 clones, almost 85% of them seen only once. The ends were cut back, 3 bases at V and 4 bases at J, with 9 bases in the middle. CDR1 and CDR2 (germline): MDHEN, SYDVKM. This CDR3 is built from 13 residues. The record originates from a study of blood T cell repertoires in COVID-19. J is TRBJ2-5 and V is TRBV28, with a tentative D call TRBD1 (6 bases). Sequenced input: peripheral blood. This receptor was obtained from a human donor with acute or convalescent COVID-19. The donor label of this sample is uncertain. CDR3 bases: TGTGCCAGCAGTTTCTCAGGGGTAGAGACCCAGTACTTC. It is translated as CASSFSGVETQYF.